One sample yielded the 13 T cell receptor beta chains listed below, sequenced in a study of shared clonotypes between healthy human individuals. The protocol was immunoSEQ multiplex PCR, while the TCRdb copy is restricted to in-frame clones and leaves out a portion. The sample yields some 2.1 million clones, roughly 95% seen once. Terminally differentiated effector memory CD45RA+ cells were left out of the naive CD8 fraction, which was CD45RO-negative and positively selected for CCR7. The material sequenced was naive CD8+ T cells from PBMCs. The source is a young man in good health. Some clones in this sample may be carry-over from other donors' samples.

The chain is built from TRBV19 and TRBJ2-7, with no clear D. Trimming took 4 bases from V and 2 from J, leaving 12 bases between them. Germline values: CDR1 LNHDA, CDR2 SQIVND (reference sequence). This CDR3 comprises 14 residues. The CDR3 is CASSTYAVAYEQYF. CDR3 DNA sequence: TGTGCCAGTAGTACCTACGCGGTCGCCTACGAGCAGTACTTC.

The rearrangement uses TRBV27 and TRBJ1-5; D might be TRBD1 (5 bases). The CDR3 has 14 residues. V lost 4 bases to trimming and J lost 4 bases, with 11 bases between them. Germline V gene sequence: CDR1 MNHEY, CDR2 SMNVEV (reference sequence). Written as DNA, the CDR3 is TGTGCCAGCAGTTGGGGCTCGGGGAATCAGCCCCAGCATTTT. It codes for CASSWGSGNQPQHF.

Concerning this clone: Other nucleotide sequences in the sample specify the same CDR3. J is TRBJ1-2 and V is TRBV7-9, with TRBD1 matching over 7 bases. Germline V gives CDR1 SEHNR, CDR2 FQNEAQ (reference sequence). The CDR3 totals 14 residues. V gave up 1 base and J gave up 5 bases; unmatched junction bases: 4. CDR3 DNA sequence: TGTGCCAGCAGCTTAGTCGGCAGGGGGTATGGCTACACCTTC. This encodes CASSLVGRGYGYTF.

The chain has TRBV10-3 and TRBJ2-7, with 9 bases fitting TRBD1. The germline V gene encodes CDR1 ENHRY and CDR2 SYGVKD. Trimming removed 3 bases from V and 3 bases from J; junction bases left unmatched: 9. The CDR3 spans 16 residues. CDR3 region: CAISESIAGQGYEQYF. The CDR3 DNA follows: TGTGCCATCAGTGAAAGTATCGCGGGACAGGGCTACGAGCAGTACTTC.

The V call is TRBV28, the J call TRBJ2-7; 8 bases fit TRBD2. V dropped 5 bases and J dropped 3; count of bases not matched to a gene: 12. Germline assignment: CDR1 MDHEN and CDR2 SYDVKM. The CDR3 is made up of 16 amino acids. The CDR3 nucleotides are TGTGCCAGCAGTCCTCAGGGACGGGAGGGAGGCTACGAGCAGTACTTC. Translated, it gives CASSPQGREGGYEQYF.

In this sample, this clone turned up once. CDR3 nucleotide sequence: TGTGCCAGCAGCCACCGGGAGACCAAAAACATTCAGTACTTC. Its translation: CASSHRETKNIQYF. V and J are TRBV28 and TRBJ2-4; TRBD2 might be the D (6 bases). Germline CDR1 MDHEN, CDR2 SYDVKM. The CDR3 sequence is 14 residues long. Trimming removed 6 bases at V and 2 bases at J, with 11 bases between.

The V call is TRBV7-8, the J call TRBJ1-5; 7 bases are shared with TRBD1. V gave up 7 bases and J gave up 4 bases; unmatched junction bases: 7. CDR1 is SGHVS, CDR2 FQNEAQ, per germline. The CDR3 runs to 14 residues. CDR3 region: CASIETGRNQPQHF. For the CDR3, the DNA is TGTGCCAGCATCGAGACAGGGCGGAATCAGCCCCAGCATTTT.

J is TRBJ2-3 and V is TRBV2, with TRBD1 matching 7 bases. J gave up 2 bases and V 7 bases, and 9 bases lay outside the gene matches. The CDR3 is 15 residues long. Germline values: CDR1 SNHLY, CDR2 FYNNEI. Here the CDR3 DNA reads TGTGCCAGCATTCCTGGACAGGCGTACACAGATACGCAGTATTTT. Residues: CASIPGQAYTDTQYF. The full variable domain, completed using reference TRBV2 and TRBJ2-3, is EPEVTQTPSHQVTQMGQEVILRCVPISNHLYFYWYRQILGQKVEFLVSFYNNEISEKSEIFDDQFSVERPDGSNFTLKIRSTKLEDSAMYFCASIPGQAYTDTQYFGPGTRLTVL.

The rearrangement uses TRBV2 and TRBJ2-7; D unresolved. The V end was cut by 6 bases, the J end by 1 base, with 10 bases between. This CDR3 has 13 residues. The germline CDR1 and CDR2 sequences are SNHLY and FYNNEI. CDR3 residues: CASRPTLSYEQYF. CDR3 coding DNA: TGTGCCAGCAGGCCGACGTTATCCTACGAGCAGTACTTC.

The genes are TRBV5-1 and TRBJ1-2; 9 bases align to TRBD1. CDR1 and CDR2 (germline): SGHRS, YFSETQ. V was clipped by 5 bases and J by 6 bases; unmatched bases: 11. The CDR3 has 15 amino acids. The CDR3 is CASRKEDRGIDGYTF. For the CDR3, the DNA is TGCGCCAGCAGAAAGGAGGACAGGGGAATCGATGGCTACACCTTC.

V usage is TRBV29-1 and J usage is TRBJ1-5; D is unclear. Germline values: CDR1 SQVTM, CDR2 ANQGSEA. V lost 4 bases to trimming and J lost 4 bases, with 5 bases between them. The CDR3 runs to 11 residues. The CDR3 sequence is CSVGDNQPQHF. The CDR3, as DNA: TGCAGCGTTGGGGATAATCAGCCCCAGCATTTT.

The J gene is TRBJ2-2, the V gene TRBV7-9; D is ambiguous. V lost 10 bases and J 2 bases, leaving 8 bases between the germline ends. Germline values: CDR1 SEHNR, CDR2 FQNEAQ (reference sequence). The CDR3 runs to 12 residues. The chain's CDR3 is CATQLNTGELFF. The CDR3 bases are TGTGCCACCCAACTAAACACCGGGGAGCTGTTTTTT. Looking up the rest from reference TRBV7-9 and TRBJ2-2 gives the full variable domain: DTGVSQNPRHKITKRGQNVTFRCDPISEHNRLYWYRQTLGQGPEFLTYFQNEAQLEKSRLLSDRFSAERPKGSFSTLEIQRTEQGDSAMYLCATQLNTGELFFGEGSRLTVL.

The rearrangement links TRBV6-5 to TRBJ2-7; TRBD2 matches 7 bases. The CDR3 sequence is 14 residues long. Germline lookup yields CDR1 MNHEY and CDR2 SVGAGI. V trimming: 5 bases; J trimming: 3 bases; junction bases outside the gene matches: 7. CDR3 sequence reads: CASSHGEGFYEQYF. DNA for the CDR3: TGTGCCAGCAGTCACGGGGAGGGCTTCTACGAGCAGTACTTC.